This T cell receptor (beta chain) was sequenced during a study of T cell repertoires in cytomegalovirus infection. The wider study: A matching HLA type, together with CMV infection, was signaled by public TCR beta signatures.

TCRdb re-called the reads with MiXCR, one entry per CDR3 protein. The sample lists more than 400,000 distinct CDR3 sequences, around 27% seen once, with about 13% in the top ten. Germline V CDR1 and CDR2: SGHVS, FQNEAQ. CDR3 length: 15 residues. Trimming cost V 1 base and J 8 bases; bases outside gene matches: 10. This clonotype has a count of ten or more. Its antigen remains unknown. Study-level results: It was HLA-C-restricted CMV-specific TCR beta clonotypes that dominated the response ex vivo.

This TCR derives from a human donor in good health (CMV status not recorded). Some clones in this sample may be carry-over from other donors' samples. This rearrangement joins TRBV7-8 to TRBJ1-2, with 7 positions matching TRBD1. Sequenced input: PBMCs. CDR3 region: CASSLGQDRVGGYTF. Here the CDR3 DNA reads TGTGCCAGCAGCTTAGGACAAGACAGGGTTGGAGGCTACACCTTC.